The rows below give T cell receptor beta chains drawn from one sample of a study of beta chain features in type 1 diabetes. The repertoire was sequenced with immunoSEQ multiplex PCR; TCRdb's copy has only in-frame clones and lacks some. Of a few hundred thousand clones in the sample, roughly 24% were seen once. The specimen was naive CD4+ T cells from blood. Receptors were obtained from a woman aged 25 to 39 with type 1 diabetes. The CDR3 runs from the conserved cysteine through the conserved F or W. A D gene is named only where the DNA matches it firmly. The size field is filled for only some rows; it gives once, few, many or a size class.

v_call	clone_size	d_call	j_call	cdr3_aa	cdr3_nt
TRBV15	-	-	TRBJ1-2	CATSTTELANYGYTF	TGTGCCACCAGCACGACGGAGTTAGCTAACTATGGCTACACCTTC
TRBV5-1	few	TRBD1	TRBJ2-1	CASSFGYTGAPYNEQFF	TGCGCCAGCAGCTTCGGATATACAGGGGCCCCCTACAATGAGCAGTTCTTC
TRBV28	few	TRBD2	TRBJ2-5	CASSASSPRTSGTYF	TGTGCCAGCAGCGCTTCCAGTCCCAGGACTAGCGGGACATACTTC
TRBV4-1	few	-	TRBJ1-5	CASSQGPGLYSNQPQHF	TGCGCCAGCAGCCAAGGCCCAGGGCTCTATAGCAATCAGCCCCAGCATTTT
TRBV30	-	-	TRBJ1-1	CAWRTDSNTEAFF	TGTGCCTGGAGGACGGACAGTAACACTGAAGCTTTCTTT
TRBV11-1	-	TRBD2	TRBJ2-1	CASSPGTIRGEQFF	TGTGCCAGCAGCCCCGGGACTATACGGGGTGAGCAGTTCTTC
TRBV29-1	few	-	TRBJ2-5	CSYLEGAETQYF	TGCAGCTACCTAGAGGGTGCAGAGACCCAGTACTTC
TRBV30	-	-	TRBJ2-1	CALTPGFNEQFF	TGTGCCTTGACCCCCGGGTTCAATGAGCAGTTCTTC
TRBV9	-	TRBD2	TRBJ2-1	CASSWGLAVYNEQFF	TGTGCCAGCAGCTGGGGACTAGCGGTCTACAATGAGCAGTTCTTC
TRBV5-1	-	TRBD2	TRBJ2-1	CASSPWTSGSGNEQFF	TGCGCCAGCAGCCCCTGGACTAGCGGGAGTGGCAATGAGCAGTTCTTC
TRBV18	few	-	TRBJ1-1	CASSPREGGSTEAFF	TGTGCCAGCTCCCCCAGGGAGGGCGGTAGCACTGAAGCTTTCTTT
TRBV11-3	few	TRBD2	TRBJ2-1	CASSLRGGAYNEQFF	TGTGCCAGCAGCTTACGGGGGGGTGCGTACAATGAGCAGTTCTTC
TRBV9	-	TRBD2	TRBJ2-1	CASSERTSGDYNEQFF	TGTGCCAGCAGCGAACGGACTAGCGGGGACTACAATGAGCAGTTCTTC
TRBV5-1	few	-	TRBJ2-5	CASSLEEGAPTQYF	TGCGCCAGCAGCTTGGAGGAGGGGGCGCCGACCCAGTACTTC
TRBV5-1	few	-	TRBJ1-3	CASSPDLTGLGNTIYF	TGCGCCAGCAGCCCCGACCTTACAGGGTTGGGAAACACCATATATTTT
TRBV2	-	-	TRBJ1-1	CASSELSRVEAFF	TGTGCCAGCAGTGAACTTAGTAGAGTTGAAGCTTTCTTT
TRBV5-1	few	TRBD2	TRBJ2-5	CASTASGRAEETQYF	TGCGCCAGCACTGCTAGCGGGAGGGCCGAGGAGACCCAGTACTTC
TRBV11-2	-	TRBD1	TRBJ2-5	CASRGYRGFQETQYF	TGTGCCAGCAGGGGGTACAGGGGATTCCAAGAGACCCAGTACTTC
TRBV4-2	-	TRBD2	TRBJ2-1	CASSQDSLAGNNEQFF	TGTGCCAGCAGCCAAGACAGCCTAGCGGGTAACAATGAGCAGTTCTTC
TRBV28	few	-	TRBJ2-1	CASSPRMEGQFF	TGTGCCAGCAGCCCCCGGATGGAGGGGCAGTTCTTC